These T cell receptor beta chains were read from a single sample in a study of response to subunit inactivated influenza vaccine. TCRdb analysed the RT-PCR reads with MiXCR anew, one entry per CDR3 protein. The table lists more than 450,000 distinct CDR3 sequences, 12% of them singletons. Specimen: PBMCs from blood, collected on the day of vaccination. The source of these receptors is a man in his fifties who received an inactivated influenza vaccine. Both conserved end residues are part of each CDR3. The order of the fields is J gene, V gene, clone size, D gene, CDR3 length, CDR3 DNA, CDR3 protein. The D gene is left open where the match is weak. Clone size, where shown, is once, few, many, or a class for clones that have expanded.

J: TRBJ1-3; V: TRBV12-3/TRBV12-4; size: few; D: -; length: 15; DNA: TGTGCCAGCAGTCAGGGGTTATCCTCTGGAAACACCATATATTTT; CDR3: CASSQGLSSGNTIYF
J: TRBJ2-1; V: TRBV5-1; size: few; D: TRBD2; length: 17; DNA: TGCGCCAGCAGCTTGGACACTCTGCCGGGACTAGCCTATGAGCAGTTCTTC; CDR3: CASSLDTLPGLAYEQFF
J: TRBJ2-1; V: TRBV7-6; size: -; D: TRBD2; length: 17; DNA: TGTGCCAGCAGCTTAGGACTAGCGGGAGGCCTAGACAATGAGCAGTTCTTC; CDR3: CASSLGLAGGLDNEQFF
J: TRBJ1-5; V: TRBV6-2/TRBV6-3; size: -; D: -; length: 14; DNA: TGTGCCAGCAGTTATTTTGCGGAGAATCAGCCCCAGCATTTT; CDR3: CASSYFAENQPQHF
J: TRBJ1-1; V: TRBV12-3/TRBV12-4; size: many; D: -; length: 13; DNA: TGTGCCAGCAGTTTAAACTTGAACACTGAAGCTTTCTTT; CDR3: CASSLNLNTEAFF
J: TRBJ2-7; V: TRBV20-1; size: -; D: -; length: 11; DNA: TGCAGTGCTAGAGGGGATGGCGAGCAGTACTTC; CDR3: CSARGDGEQYF
J: TRBJ2-3; V: TRBV6-5; size: -; D: TRBD2; length: 17; DNA: TGTGCCAGCAGTTACTCGACGAGCGGGAGCCCCACAGATACGCAGTATTTT; CDR3: CASSYSTSGSPTDTQYF
J: TRBJ2-7; V: TRBV29-1; size: -; D: -; length: 13; DNA: TGCAGCGTAGGGACCGTAGGCTCCTACGAGCAGTACTTC; CDR3: CSVGTVGSYEQYF
J: TRBJ1-4; V: TRBV7-9; size: few; D: TRBD1; length: 15; DNA: TGTGCCAGCAGCTTTTTAGGGGGCTCGGGTGAAAAACTGTTTTTT; CDR3: CASSFLGGSGEKLFF
J: TRBJ2-7; V: TRBV16; size: few; D: TRBD1; length: 16; DNA: TGTGCCAGCAGCCAATCGATCGGACAGGGGGCCTACGAGCAGTACTTC; CDR3: CASSQSIGQGAYEQYF
J: TRBJ2-3; V: TRBV20-1; size: -; D: -; length: 15; DNA: TGCAGTGCTAGAGATCGGCGGTGGAGCACAGATACGCAGTATTTT; CDR3: CSARDRRWSTDTQYF
J: TRBJ1-3; V: TRBV7-6; size: -; D: -; length: 15; DNA: TGTGCCAGCAGCTTAAACTGGGGGACTGGAAACACCATATATTTT; CDR3: CASSLNWGTGNTIYF
J: TRBJ2-6; V: TRBV4-1; size: -; D: -; length: 17; DNA: TGCGCCAGCAGCCAACGCATGGACCGCTCTGGGGCCAACGTCCTGACTTTC; CDR3: CASSQRMDRSGANVLTF
J: TRBJ2-5; V: TRBV7-9; size: -; D: -; length: 14; DNA: TGTGCCAGCAGCCAAAGGAGCCGGGGGGAGACCCAGTACTTC; CDR3: CASSQRSRGETQYF
J: TRBJ2-1; V: TRBV12-3/TRBV12-4; size: few; D: TRBD2; length: 19; DNA: TGTGCCAGCAGCCCCCCCCTGGGGGCGGGAGGTAGGGATAGCAATGAGCAGTTCTTC; CDR3: CASSPPLGAGGRDSNEQFF
J: TRBJ2-7; V: TRBV27; size: few; D: -; length: 13; DNA: TGTGCCAGCAGTTCGGGGGGCCGGATCGAGCAGTACTTC; CDR3: CASSSGGRIEQYF
J: TRBJ2-5; V: TRBV7-2; size: -; D: -; length: 14; DNA: TGTGCCAGCAGCTTAGGTCCGGTAAAAGAGACCCAGTACTTC; CDR3: CASSLGPVKETQYF
J: TRBJ2-1; V: TRBV3-1; size: few; D: TRBD2; length: 18; DNA: TGTGCCAGCAGCCCGGGACTAGCGGGCTCGAGCTCCTACAATGAGCAGTTCTTC; CDR3: CASSPGLAGSSSYNEQFF
J: TRBJ2-3; V: TRBV14; size: -; D: -; length: 16; DNA: TGTGCCAGCACCCAGTGGGCGGGGGCAGTTACAGATACGCAGTATTTT; CDR3: CASTQWAGAVTDTQYF
J: TRBJ2-1; V: TRBV7-9; size: few; D: TRBD2; length: 17; DNA: TGTGCCAGCAGCTTCGGACTAGCGGGAGAAGATTACAATGAGCAGTTCTTC; CDR3: CASSFGLAGEDYNEQFF
J: TRBJ1-6; V: TRBV2; size: -; D: -; length: 12; DNA: TGTGCCAGCAGTGAATGGATTTCACCCCTCCACTTT; CDR3: CASSEWISPLHF
J: TRBJ2-1; V: TRBV5-1; size: few; D: -; length: 14; DNA: TGCGCCAGCAGCTTCGGGCCCGCTAGCAAAGGGCAGTTCTTC; CDR3: CASSFGPASKGQFF
J: TRBJ2-1; V: TRBV4-3; size: -; D: -; length: 15; DNA: TGCGCCAGCAGCGCCCTATTGGGGGTCAATGAGCAGCAGTTCTTC; CDR3: CASSALLGVNEQQFF
J: TRBJ2-7; V: TRBV7-2; size: many; D: -; length: 12; DNA: TGTGCCAGCAGCTACGACAACTACGAGCAGTACTTC; CDR3: CASSYDNYEQYF
J: TRBJ2-5; V: TRBV20-1; size: few; D: TRBD2; length: 18; DNA: TGCAGTGCTAGAGATAAGACGACTAGCGGGAGACTTCGAGAGACCCAGTACTTC; CDR3: CSARDKTTSGRLRETQYF
J: TRBJ2-1; V: TRBV6-5; size: few; D: -; length: 17; DNA: TGTGCCAGCAGTTACGGGAAACGGGATCCAGCCTACAATGAGCAGTTCTTC; CDR3: CASSYGKRDPAYNEQFF
J: TRBJ1-2; V: TRBV28; size: few; D: -; length: 13; DNA: TGTGCCAGCAGCCCTACCGGGACCGCTGGCTACACCTTC; CDR3: CASSPTGTAGYTF
J: TRBJ2-5; V: TRBV7-2; size: few; D: -; length: 15; DNA: TGTGCCAGCAGCTTAATTGGGACGGCTAAAGAGACCCAGTACTTC; CDR3: CASSLIGTAKETQYF
J: TRBJ1-6; V: TRBV30; size: -; D: -; length: 13; DNA: TGTGCCTGGAGTACTGACAGAAATTCACCCCTCCACTTT; CDR3: CAWSTDRNSPLHF
J: TRBJ2-4; V: TRBV12-3/TRBV12-4; size: -; D: -; length: 16; DNA: TGTGCCAGCAGTTCACAGTCATCCATAGCCAAAAACATTCAGTACTTC; CDR3: CASSSQSSIAKNIQYF
J: TRBJ1-2; V: TRBV7-2; size: many; D: -; length: 16; DNA: TGTGCCAGCAGCCTCCAACGGGTGGTATCTAACTATGGCTACACCTTC; CDR3: CASSLQRVVSNYGYTF
J: TRBJ2-1; V: TRBV12-3/TRBV12-4; size: -; D: -; length: 13; DNA: TGTGCCAGCAGTGTTCAAAGGCACCATGAGCAGTTCTTC; CDR3: CASSVQRHHEQFF
J: TRBJ1-1; V: TRBV7-9; size: few; D: -; length: 15; DNA: TGTGCCAGCAGCTTATCCGGGGAAATGAACACTGAAGCTTTCTTT; CDR3: CASSLSGEMNTEAFF
J: TRBJ2-2; V: TRBV19; size: few; D: -; length: 12; DNA: TGTGCCAGTAGGGAAAGGACCGGGGAGCTGTTTTTT; CDR3: CASRERTGELFF
J: TRBJ2-5; V: TRBV4-3; size: few; D: -; length: 13; DNA: TGCGCCAGCAGCGAAATGGACCAAGATACCCAGTACTTC; CDR3: CASSEMDQDTQYF
J: TRBJ1-2; V: TRBV7-9; size: few; D: TRBD1; length: 17; DNA: TGTGCCAGCAGCTCGACAGGGGGCGCCGGGCGCGACTATGGCTACACCTTC; CDR3: CASSSTGGAGRDYGYTF
J: TRBJ2-2; V: TRBV7-8; size: few; D: TRBD2; length: 16; DNA: TGTGCCAGCAGTTCCGGACTAGTCGGGAACACCGGGGAGCTGTTTTTT; CDR3: CASSSGLVGNTGELFF
J: TRBJ1-2; V: TRBV7-2; size: -; D: -; length: 14; DNA: TGTGCCAGCAGCTTAGGAGGTCCCAGGCGGGGCTACACCTTC; CDR3: CASSLGGPRRGYTF
J: TRBJ2-5; V: TRBV20-1; size: -; D: -; length: 12; DNA: TGCAGTGCCGGGGACCACCAAGAGACCCAGTACTTC; CDR3: CSAGDHQETQYF
J: TRBJ2-5; V: TRBV11-2; size: few; D: TRBD1; length: 14; DNA: TGTGCCAGCAGCTCACGACAGGGGAAAGAGACCCAGTACTTC; CDR3: CASSSRQGKETQYF
J: TRBJ2-3; V: TRBV7-3; size: -; D: -; length: 14; DNA: TGTGCCAGCAGCTTCACTGGGCCCACAGATACGCAGTATTTT; CDR3: CASSFTGPTDTQYF
J: TRBJ2-1; V: TRBV5-1; size: -; D: TRBD1; length: 14; DNA: TGCGCCAGCAGCTCCGGGACAGGGGGCATTGAGCAGTTCTTC; CDR3: CASSSGTGGIEQFF
J: TRBJ1-1; V: TRBV6-1; size: few; D: TRBD1; length: 14; DNA: TGTGCCAGCAGCGCGGGACAGGGAATATTTGAAGCTTTCTTT; CDR3: CASSAGQGIFEAFF
J: TRBJ1-2; V: TRBV28; size: few; D: -; length: 14; DNA: TGTGCCATACTGGTTCCGGGACCGGGCCAGGGCTACACCTTC; CDR3: CAILVPGPGQGYTF
J: TRBJ2-3; V: TRBV6-1; size: -; D: TRBD2; length: 16; DNA: TGTGCCAGCAGTGACCGTATTACTAGCGGTGGAGATACGCAGTATTTT; CDR3: CASSDRITSGGDTQYF
J: TRBJ1-6; V: TRBV2; size: many; D: -; length: 11; DNA: TGTGCCAGCAGCGGGGGGGGGGCCCTCCACTTT; CDR3: CASSGGGALHF
J: TRBJ2-7; V: TRBV6-2/TRBV6-3; size: -; D: -; length: 15; DNA: TGTGCCAGCAGTTACTCGTATGTCCGGCACTACGAGCAGTACTTC; CDR3: CASSYSYVRHYEQYF
J: TRBJ2-5; V: TRBV6-6; size: few; D: -; length: 13; DNA: TGTGCCAGCAGCCCGGGGTTCCAAGAGACCCAGTACTTC; CDR3: CASSPGFQETQYF
J: TRBJ1-6; V: TRBV6-1; size: -; D: -; length: 12; DNA: TGTGCCAGCAGCCTACAGAATTCACCCCTCCACTTT; CDR3: CASSLQNSPLHF